Below, 10 T cell receptor beta chains from the same sample are listed, as sequenced in a study of T cell responses to AZD1222 COVID-19 vaccine. This table comes from immunoSEQ multiplex PCR, and its TCRdb copy is limited to in-frame clones, with some not included. The sample shows about 270,000 clones, 90% to 95% of them seen only once. This specimen was peripheral blood, taken 28 days after the second AZD1222 dose. Source of these receptors: an adult who received the AZD1222 COVID-19 vaccine.

The CDR3 bases are TGTGCCAGCGAAAAAGGCCAGTTGGGGCCCCTGGAGCAGTACTTC. Its protein product is CASEKGQLGPLEQYF. The chain employs TRBV28 and TRBJ2-7, with D possibly being TRBD1 (5 bases). The CDR3 contains 15 residues. V was shortened by 8 bases and J by 7 bases, with 24 bases between the two germline ends. Germline V gives CDR1 MDHEN, CDR2 SYDVKM.

The chain employs TRBV20-1 and TRBJ1-2, with no clear D. Germline assignment: CDR1 DFQATT and CDR2 SNEGSKA (reference sequence). This CDR3 is built from 11 residues. V lost 3 bases and J lost 7, with 9 bases in between. The CDR3 DNA follows: TGCAGTGCTAGCCCCGTTGGTGGCTACACCTTC. Residues: CSASPVGGYTF.

The chain has TRBV7-9 and TRBJ1-4, with D perhaps TRBD1 (5 bases). The ends were cut back, 5 bases at V and 8 bases at J, with 18 bases in the middle. Germline V gene sequence: CDR1 SEHNR, CDR2 FQNEAQ (reference sequence). CDR3 size: 15 residues. CDR3 region: CASSPMGDLREKLFF. CDR3 nucleotides: TGTGCCAGCAGCCCTATGGGGGACCTCCGAGAAAAACTGTTTTTT.

The chain recombines TRBV9 with TRBJ2-2; 8 positions match TRBD2. CDR1 and CDR2 from the germline V gene are SGDLS and YYNGEE. CDR3 length: 17 residues. V was pared by 3 bases and J by 6 bases, with 13 bases of the junction left unmatched. The CDR3 loop is CASSASPWRGASGELFF. The CDR3 nucleotides are TGTGCCAGCAGCGCCTCCCCTTGGCGGGGGGCCTCCGGGGAGCTGTTTTTT. Variable domain in full (rest from reference TRBV9 and TRBJ2-2): DSGVTQTPKHLITATGQRVTLRCSPRSGDLSVYWYQQSLDQGLQFLIQYYNGEERAKGNILERFSAQQFPDLHSELNLSSLELGDSALYFCASSASPWRGASGELFFGEGSRLTVL.

The chain uses TRBV28 and TRBJ1-2; TRBD1 aligns across 12 bases. The CDR3 spans 16 residues. V trimming: 5 bases; J trimming: 4 bases; junction bases outside the gene matches: 8. The germline gives CDR1 MDHEN, CDR2 SYDVKM. CDR3 residues: CASSAPGTGGPYGYTF. In DNA form, the CDR3 reads TGTGCCAGCAGTGCCCCCGGGACAGGGGGCCCCTATGGCTACACCTTC.

The chain recombines TRBV6-1 with TRBJ2-5, with D perhaps TRBD2 (5 bases). From germline, CDR1 is MNHNS and CDR2 SASEGT. This CDR3 has 14 amino acids. Trimming removed 1 base at V and 5 bases at J, with 11 bases between. CDR3 sequence reads: CASSEGGFRETQYF. DNA for the CDR3: TGTGCCAGCAGTGAAGGCGGGTTCAGGGAGACCCAGTACTTC.

In this sample, this clone turned up a few times. The CDR3 sequence: CASSQAWDYEQYF. The CDR3 nucleotides are TGCGCCAGCAGCCAAGCGTGGGACTACGAGCAGTACTTC. The chain couples TRBV4-1 to TRBJ2-7; no firm D call. Germline-derived CDR1 and CDR2 are MGHRA and YSYEKL. The CDR3 is 13 residues long. Between the trimmed V and J ends, which lost 1 base and 3 bases, there was a span of 7 bases.

This sequence joins TRBV5-1 and TRBJ2-3, with D hard to call. Looked up from germline, CDR1 is SGHRS and CDR2 is YFSETQ. The CDR3 covers 14 residues. Trimming left V 0 bases short and J 4 bases short, with 9 bases between. Here the CDR3 reads CASSLENNADTQYF. The CDR3 DNA follows: TGCGCCAGCAGCTTGGAAAATAACGCAGATACGCAGTATTTT.

CDR3 sequence: CASSLEGALRRGEQFF. CDR3 nucleotide sequence: TGTGCCAGCAGCTTGGAGGGGGCTCTACGACGAGGAGAGCAGTTCTTC. The gene calls are TRBV2 and TRBJ2-1; possibly TRBD1 for D (7 bases). Germline values: CDR1 SNHLY, CDR2 FYNNEI. The V and J ends lost 6 bases and 10 bases respectively, with 25 bases between them. This CDR3 region has 16 residues.

The gene calls are TRBV20-1 and TRBJ2-7; 10 nucleotides match TRBD2. CDR3 length: 15 amino acids. CDR1 and CDR2 (germline): DFQATT, SNEGSKA (reference sequence). The V and J ends lost 3 bases and 2 bases, in that order; junction bases with no gene match: 7. The CDR3 here is CSASRASGGPYEQYF. The CDR3 region has the DNA TGCAGTGCTAGTCGGGCTAGCGGGGGACCCTACGAGCAGTACTTC.